This TCR beta chain was captured in a study of T cells in tumors after PD-1 blockade. Across the study: On average, tumor samples gave about 25,000 TCR templates and 6,041 unique clonotypes. Study-wide points: Some novel exhausted tumor clones appeared in pre-treatment blood, suggesting peripheral recruitment.

This table comes from immunoSEQ multiplex PCR, and its TCRdb copy is limited to in-frame clones, with some not included. The sample yields 10,000 to 15,000 clones, nearly 65% seen once. About this clone itself: Its antigen remains unknown.

Tumor biopsies came from the same primary tumor site before and after PD-1 blockade. The CDR3 runs 17 residues. The origin of this receptor is a human donor with cutaneous squamous cell carcinoma. The genes are TRBV21-1 and TRBJ2-3; the table calls TRBD2, which could not be checked here. TRBV21-1 is listed as a pseudogene. Sequences were derived from tumor tissue, sampled before anti-PD-1 treatment. The DNA for the CDR3 is TGTGCCAGCAGCCCTAAAGCCCAGGGCGGGGGCACAGATACGCAGTATTTT. This sequence encodes CASSPKAQGGGTDTQYF.